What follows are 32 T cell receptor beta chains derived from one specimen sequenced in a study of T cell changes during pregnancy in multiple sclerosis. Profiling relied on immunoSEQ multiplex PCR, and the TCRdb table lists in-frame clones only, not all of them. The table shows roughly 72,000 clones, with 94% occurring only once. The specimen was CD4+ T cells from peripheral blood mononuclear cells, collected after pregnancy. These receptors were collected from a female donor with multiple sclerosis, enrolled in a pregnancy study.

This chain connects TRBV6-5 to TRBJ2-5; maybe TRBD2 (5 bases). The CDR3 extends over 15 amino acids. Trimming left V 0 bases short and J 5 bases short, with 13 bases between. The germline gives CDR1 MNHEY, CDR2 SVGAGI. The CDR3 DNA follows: TGTGCCAGCAGTTACTCGAACGGGCCGGGGGAGACCCAGTACTTC. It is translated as CASSYSNGPGETQYF.

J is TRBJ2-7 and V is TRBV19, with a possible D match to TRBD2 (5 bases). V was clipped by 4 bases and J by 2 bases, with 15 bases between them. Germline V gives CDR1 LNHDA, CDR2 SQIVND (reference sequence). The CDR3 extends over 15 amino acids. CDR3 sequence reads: CASSRADGEPYEQYF. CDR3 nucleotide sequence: TGTGCCAGTAGTAGGGCGGACGGGGAGCCCTACGAGCAGTACTTC.

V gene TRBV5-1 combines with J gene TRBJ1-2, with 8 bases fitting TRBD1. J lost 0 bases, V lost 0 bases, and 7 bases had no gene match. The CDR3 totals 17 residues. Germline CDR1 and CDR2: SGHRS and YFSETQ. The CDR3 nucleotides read TGCGCCAGCAGCTTGGTTCCGACAGGGGCTACTAACTATGGCTACACCTTC. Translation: CASSLVPTGATNYGYTF.

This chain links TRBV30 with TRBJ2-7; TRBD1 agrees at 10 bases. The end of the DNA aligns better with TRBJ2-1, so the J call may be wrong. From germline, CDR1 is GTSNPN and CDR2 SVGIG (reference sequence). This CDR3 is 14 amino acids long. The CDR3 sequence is CAWRGDRGENEQFF. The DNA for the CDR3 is TGTGCCTGGAGAGGGGACAGGGGTGAAAATGAGCAGTTCTTC.

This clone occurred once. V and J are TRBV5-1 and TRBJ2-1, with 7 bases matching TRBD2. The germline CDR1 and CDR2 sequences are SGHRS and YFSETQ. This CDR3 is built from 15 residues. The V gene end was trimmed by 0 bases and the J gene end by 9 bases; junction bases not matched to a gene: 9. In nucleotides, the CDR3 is TGCGCCAGCAGCTTGGAACGACTAGCTTCGGGTGAGCAGTTCTTC. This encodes CASSLERLASGEQFF.

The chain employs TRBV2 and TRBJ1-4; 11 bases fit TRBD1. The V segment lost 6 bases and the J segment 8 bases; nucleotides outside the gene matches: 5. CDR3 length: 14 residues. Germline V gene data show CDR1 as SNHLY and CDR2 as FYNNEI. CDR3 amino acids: CASRGTGGSEKLFF. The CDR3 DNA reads TGTGCCAGCAGGGGGACAGGGGGAAGCGAAAAACTGTTTTTT.

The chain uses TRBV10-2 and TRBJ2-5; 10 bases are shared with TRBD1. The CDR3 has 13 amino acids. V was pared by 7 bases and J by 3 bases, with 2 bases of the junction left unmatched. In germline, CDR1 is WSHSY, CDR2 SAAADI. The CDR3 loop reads CASIGTGEETQYF. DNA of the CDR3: TGCGCCAGCATCGGGACAGGGGAAGAGACCCAGTACTTC.

CDR3 sequence (DNA): TGTGCCAGCAGCCTGTCCGGGACACACAACTCGCAGTTCTTC. Protein product: CASSLSGTHNSQFF. This chain connects TRBV9 to TRBJ2-1; perhaps TRBD1 as D (6 bases). This CDR3 region has 14 residues. CDR1 is SGDLS, CDR2 YYNGEE, per germline. The V and J ends lost 4 bases and 12 bases respectively, with 20 bases between them.

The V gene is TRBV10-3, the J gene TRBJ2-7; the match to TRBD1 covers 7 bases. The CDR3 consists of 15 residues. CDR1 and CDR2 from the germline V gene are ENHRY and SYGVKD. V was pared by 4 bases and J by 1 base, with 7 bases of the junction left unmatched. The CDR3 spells CAISAGGGSSYEQYF. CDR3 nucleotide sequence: TGTGCCATCAGTGCAGGGGGTGGTAGTTCCTACGAGCAGTACTTC.

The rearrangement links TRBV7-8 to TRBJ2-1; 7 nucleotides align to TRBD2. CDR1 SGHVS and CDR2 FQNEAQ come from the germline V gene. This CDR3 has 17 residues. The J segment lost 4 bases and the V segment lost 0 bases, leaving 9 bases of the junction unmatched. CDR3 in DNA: TGTGCCAGCAGCTTAGCACCTAGCGGCCTCCTTTACAATGAGCAGTTCTTC. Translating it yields CASSLAPSGLLYNEQFF.

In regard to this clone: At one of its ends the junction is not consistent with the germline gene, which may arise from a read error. The CDR3, as DNA: TGTGCCAGTAGTTCTCTACTATACAATGAGCAGTTCTTC. Encoded protein: CASSSLLYNEQFF. The rearrangement joins TRBV27 to TRBJ2-1; D unclear. The germline gives CDR1 MNHEY, CDR2 SMNVEV (reference sequence). The CDR3 is 13 residues long.

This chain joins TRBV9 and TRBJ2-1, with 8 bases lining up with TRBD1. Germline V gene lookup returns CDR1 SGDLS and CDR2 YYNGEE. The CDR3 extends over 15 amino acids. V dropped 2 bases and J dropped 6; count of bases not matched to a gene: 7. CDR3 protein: CASSVLDRVGNEQFF. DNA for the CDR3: TGTGCCAGCAGCGTTTTGGACAGGGTGGGCAATGAGCAGTTCTTC. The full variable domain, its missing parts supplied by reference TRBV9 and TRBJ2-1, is DSGVTQTPKHLITATGQRVTLRCSPRSGDLSVYWYQQSLDQGLQFLIQYYNGEERAKGNILERFSAQQFPDLHSELNLSSLELGDSALYFCASSVLDRVGNEQFFGPGTRLTVL.

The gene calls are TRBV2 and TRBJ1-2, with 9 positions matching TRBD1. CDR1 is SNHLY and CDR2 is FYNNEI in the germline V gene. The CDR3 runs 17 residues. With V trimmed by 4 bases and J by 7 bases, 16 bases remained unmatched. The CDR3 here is CASSGADTGQGRLGYTF. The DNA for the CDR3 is TGTGCCAGCAGTGGGGCAGATACGGGACAGGGAAGGCTTGGCTACACCTTC.

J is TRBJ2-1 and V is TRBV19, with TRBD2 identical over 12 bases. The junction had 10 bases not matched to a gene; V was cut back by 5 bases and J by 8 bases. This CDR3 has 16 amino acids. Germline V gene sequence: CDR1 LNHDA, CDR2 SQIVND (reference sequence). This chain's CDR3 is CASSARRTSGKHEQFF. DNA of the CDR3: TGTGCCAGTAGTGCTCGAAGGACTAGCGGGAAGCATGAGCAGTTCTTC. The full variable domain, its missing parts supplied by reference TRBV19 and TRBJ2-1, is DGGITQSPKYLFRKEGQNVTLSCEQNLNHDAMYWYRQDPGQGLRLIYYSQIVNDFQKGDIAEGYSVSREKKESFPLTVTSAQKNPTAFYLCASSARRTSGKHEQFFGPGTRLTVL.

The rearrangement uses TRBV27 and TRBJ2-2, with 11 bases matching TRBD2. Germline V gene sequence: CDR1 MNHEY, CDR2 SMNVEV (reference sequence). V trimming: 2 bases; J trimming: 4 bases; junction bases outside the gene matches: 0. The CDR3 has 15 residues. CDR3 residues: CASSLLAGGTGELFF. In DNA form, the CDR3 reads TGTGCCAGCAGTTTACTAGCGGGAGGCACCGGGGAGCTGTTTTTT.

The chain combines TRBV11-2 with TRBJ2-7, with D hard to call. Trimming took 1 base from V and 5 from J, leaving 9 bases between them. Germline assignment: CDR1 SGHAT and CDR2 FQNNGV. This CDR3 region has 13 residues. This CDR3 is CASSLVFRNEQYF. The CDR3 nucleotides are TGTGCCAGCAGCTTAGTCTTTAGAAACGAGCAGTACTTC.

The CDR3 spells CASRSGQGVNYEQYF. The CDR3, as DNA: TGTGCCAGCAGATCAGGACAGGGGGTAAACTACGAGCAGTACTTC. The V and J genes are TRBV27 and TRBJ2-7; TRBD1 matches at 10 bases. CDR1 and CDR2 (germline): MNHEY, SMNVEV (reference sequence). The V and J ends lost 6 bases and 3 bases, in that order; junction bases with no gene match: 8. The CDR3 spans 15 residues.

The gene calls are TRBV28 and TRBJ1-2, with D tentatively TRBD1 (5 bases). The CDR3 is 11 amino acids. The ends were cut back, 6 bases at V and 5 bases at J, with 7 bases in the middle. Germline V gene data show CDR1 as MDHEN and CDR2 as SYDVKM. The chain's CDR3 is CASSRVYGYTF. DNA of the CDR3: TGTGCCAGCAGCAGGGTATATGGCTACACCTTC.

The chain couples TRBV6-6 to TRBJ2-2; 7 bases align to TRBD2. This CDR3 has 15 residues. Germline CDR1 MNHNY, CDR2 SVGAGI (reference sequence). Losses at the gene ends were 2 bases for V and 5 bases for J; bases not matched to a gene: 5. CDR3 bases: TGTGCCAGCAGTTACAGGTCTAGCGGTACCGGGGAGCTGTTTTTT. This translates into CASSYRSSGTGELFF.

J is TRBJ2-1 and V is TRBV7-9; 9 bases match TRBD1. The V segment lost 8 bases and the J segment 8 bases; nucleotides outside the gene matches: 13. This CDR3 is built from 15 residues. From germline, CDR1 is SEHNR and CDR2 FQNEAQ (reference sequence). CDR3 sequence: CASYKSRDRVHEQFF. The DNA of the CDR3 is TGTGCCAGCTACAAGTCCCGGGACAGGGTGCATGAGCAGTTCTTC.

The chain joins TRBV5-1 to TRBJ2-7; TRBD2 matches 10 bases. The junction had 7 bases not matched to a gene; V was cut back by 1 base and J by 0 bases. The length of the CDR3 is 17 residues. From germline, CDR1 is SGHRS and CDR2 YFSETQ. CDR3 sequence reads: CASSLSVAGGRSYEQYF. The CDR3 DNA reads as TGCGCCAGCAGCTTGTCAGTAGCGGGAGGCCGCTCCTACGAGCAGTACTTC.

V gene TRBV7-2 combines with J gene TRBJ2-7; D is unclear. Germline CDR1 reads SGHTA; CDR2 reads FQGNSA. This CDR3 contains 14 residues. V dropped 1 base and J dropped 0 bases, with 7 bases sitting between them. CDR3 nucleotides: TGTGCCAGCAGCTTAGTAGCTAGCTCCTACGAGCAGTACTTC. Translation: CASSLVASSYEQYF. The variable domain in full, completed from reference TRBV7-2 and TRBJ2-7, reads GAGVSQSPSNKVTEKGKDVELRCDPISGHTALYWYRQSLGQGLEFLIYFQGNSAPDKSGLPSDRFSAERTGGSVSTLTIQRTQQEDSAVYLCASSLVASSYEQYFGPGTRLTVT.

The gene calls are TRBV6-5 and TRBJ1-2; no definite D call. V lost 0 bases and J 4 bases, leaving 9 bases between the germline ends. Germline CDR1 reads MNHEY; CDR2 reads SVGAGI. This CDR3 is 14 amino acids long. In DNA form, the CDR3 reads TGTGCCAGCAGTTACTCGAGTATCGGCTATGGCTACACCTTC. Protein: CASSYSSIGYGYTF.

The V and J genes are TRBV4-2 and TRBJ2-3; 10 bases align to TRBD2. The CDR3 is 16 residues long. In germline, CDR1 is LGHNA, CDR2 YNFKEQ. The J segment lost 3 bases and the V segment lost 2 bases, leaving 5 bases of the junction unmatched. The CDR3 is CASSQLAGEGTDTQYF. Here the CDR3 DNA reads TGTGCCAGCAGCCAACTAGCGGGAGAGGGGACAGATACGCAGTATTTT.

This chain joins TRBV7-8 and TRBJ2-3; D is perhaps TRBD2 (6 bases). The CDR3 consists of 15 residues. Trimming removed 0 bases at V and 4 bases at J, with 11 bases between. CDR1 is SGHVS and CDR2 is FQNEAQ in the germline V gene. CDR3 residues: CASSLARRDSDTQYF. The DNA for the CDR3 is TGTGCCAGCAGCTTAGCCCGACGGGACTCAGATACGCAGTATTTT.

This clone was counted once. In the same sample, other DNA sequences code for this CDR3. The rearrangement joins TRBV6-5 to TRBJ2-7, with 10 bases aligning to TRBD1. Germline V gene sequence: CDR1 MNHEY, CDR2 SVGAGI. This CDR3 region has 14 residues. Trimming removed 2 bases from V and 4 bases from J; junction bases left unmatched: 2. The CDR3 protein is CASSYRDRGYEQYF. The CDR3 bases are TGTGCCAGCAGTTACCGGGACAGGGGATACGAGCAGTACTTC.

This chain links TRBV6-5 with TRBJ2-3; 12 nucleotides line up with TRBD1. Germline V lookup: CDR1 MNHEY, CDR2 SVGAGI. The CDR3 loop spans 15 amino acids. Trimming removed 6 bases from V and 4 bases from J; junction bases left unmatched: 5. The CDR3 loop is CASSSRDRGPDTQYF. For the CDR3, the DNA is TGTGCCAGCAGCTCCCGGGACAGGGGGCCAGATACGCAGTATTTT.

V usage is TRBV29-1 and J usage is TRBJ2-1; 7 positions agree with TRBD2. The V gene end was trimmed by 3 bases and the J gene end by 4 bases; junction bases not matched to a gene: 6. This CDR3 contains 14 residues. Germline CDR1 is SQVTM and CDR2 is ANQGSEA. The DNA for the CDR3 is TGCAGCGTTGAGGTTCAGCGGGGATACAATGAGCAGTTCTTC. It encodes CSVEVQRGYNEQFF.

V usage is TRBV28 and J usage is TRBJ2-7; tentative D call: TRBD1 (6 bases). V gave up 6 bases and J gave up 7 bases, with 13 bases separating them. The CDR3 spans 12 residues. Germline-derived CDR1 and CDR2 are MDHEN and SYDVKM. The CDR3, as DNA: TGTGCCAGCAGATACAGGGATTGGGAGCAGTACTTC. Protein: CASRYRDWEQYF. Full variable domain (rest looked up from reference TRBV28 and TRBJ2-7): DVKVTQSSRYLVKRTGEKVFLECVQDMDHENMFWYRQDPGLGLRLIYFSYDVKMKEKGDIPEGYSVSREKKERFSLILESASTNQTSMYLCASRYRDWEQYFGPGTRLTVT.

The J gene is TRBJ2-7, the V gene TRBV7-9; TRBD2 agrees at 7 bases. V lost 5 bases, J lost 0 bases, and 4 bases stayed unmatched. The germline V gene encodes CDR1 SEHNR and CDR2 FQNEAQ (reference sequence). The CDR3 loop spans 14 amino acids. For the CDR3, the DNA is TGTGCCAGCAGCCCAAGCGGGACCTCCTACGAGCAGTACTTC. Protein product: CASSPSGTSYEQYF.

DNA for the CDR3: TGCGCCAGCAGCTTGGACGGGAGGCGGGGTGAAAAACTGTTTTTT. This sequence encodes CASSLDGRRGEKLFF. This chain connects TRBV5-1 to TRBJ1-4, with D unclear. Germline-derived CDR1 and CDR2 are SGHRS and YFSETQ. This CDR3 spans 15 amino acids. The ends were cut back, 0 bases at V and 7 bases at J, with 13 bases in the middle.

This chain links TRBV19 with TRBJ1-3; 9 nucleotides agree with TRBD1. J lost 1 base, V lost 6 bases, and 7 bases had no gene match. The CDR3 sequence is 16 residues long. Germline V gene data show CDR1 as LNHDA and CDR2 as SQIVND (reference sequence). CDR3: CASRDPGQGSGNTIYF. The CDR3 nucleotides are TGTGCCAGTAGGGACCCGGGACAGGGTTCTGGAAACACCATATATTTT.